This entry concerns a single T cell receptor beta chain. This record belongs to a study of blood T cell repertoires in COVID-19. Study-wide background: PBMCs, B-cell-depleted T cells, or T cells were the source of the cDNA or gDNA that made up the material.

Trimming at V came to 0 bases and at J to 5 bases, leaving 8 bases not matched to a gene. Germline lookup yields CDR1 SGHRS and CDR2 YFSETQ. There are 17 residues in the CDR3. In the authors' methods: How many nucleated cells were present was estimated from reference gene primer amplification. Only in-frame clones appear in the TCRdb table, and some are missing; sequencing was by immunoSEQ multiplex PCR. V and J calls and clone size are copied from that table; D and trimming were computed from the DNA. This sample has 100,000 to 150,000 clones, with about 83% found just once. The receptor comes from a man between 60 and 75 years old with acute or convalescent COVID-19. The rearrangement links TRBV5-1 to TRBJ2-1, with 10 bases matching TRBD2. Specimen: peripheral blood. This CDR3 reads CASSLAVGLARNNEQFF. The CDR3 nucleotides read TGCGCCAGCAGCTTGGCCGTGGGACTAGCGAGAAACAATGAGCAGTTCTTC.